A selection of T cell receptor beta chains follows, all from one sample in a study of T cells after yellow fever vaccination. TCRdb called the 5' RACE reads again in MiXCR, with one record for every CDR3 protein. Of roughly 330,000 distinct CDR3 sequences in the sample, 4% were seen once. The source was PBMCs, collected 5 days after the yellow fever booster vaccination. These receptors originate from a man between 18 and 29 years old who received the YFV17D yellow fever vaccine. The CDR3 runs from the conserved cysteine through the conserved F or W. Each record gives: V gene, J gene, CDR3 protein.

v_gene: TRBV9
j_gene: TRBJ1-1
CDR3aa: CASSVQGATEAFF

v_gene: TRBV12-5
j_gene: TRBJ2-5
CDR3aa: CASGSWTTETQYF

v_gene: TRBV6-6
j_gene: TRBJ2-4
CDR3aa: CASSSHPGPATGNIQYF

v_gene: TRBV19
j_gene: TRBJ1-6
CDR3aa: CASSPGRLAGSPLHF

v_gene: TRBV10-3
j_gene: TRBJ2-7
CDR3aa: CAISESWEGAARQYF

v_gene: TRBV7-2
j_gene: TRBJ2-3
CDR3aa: CASSQAGSGGDTQYF

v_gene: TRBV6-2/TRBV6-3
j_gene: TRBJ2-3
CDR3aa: CASSLGTGIISDTQYF

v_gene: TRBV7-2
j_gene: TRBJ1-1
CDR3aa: CASSSGQGSGEAFF

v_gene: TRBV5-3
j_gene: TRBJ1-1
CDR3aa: CARSRDRGYTEAFF

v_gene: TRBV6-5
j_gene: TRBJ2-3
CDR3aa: CASSSPGSGGHTDTQYF

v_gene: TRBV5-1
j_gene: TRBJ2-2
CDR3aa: CASSPTPGTGVTGELFF

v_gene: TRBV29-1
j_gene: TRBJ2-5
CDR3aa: CSVTGQNRGETQYF

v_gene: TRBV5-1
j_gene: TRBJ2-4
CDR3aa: CASSLRLIAGSVIAKNIQYF

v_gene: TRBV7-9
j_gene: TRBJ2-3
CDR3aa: CASSLDLAGVGSDTQYF

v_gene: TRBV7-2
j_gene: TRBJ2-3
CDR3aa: CASSSVEGSVDTQYF

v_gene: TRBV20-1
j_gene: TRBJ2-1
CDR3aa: CSARPSSGGAGEQFF

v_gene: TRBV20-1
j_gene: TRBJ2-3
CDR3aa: CSATASGGPADTQYF

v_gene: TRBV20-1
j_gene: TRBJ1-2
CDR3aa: CSAWDRGRLDYGYTF

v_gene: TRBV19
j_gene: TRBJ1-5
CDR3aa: CASSKTPVGSNQPQHF

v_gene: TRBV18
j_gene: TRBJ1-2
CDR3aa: CASSPPTRYGYTF

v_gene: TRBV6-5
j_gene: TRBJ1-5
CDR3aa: CASRQGLGYQPQHF

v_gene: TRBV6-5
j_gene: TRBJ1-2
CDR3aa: CASSYSDGTGYTF

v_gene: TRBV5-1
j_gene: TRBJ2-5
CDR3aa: CASRRQETQYF

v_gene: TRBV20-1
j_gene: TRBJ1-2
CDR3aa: CSASLSKGGYTF

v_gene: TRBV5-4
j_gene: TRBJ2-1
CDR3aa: CASSPRPGGDEQFF

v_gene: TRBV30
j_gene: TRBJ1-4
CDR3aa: CAWGQAGEKLFF

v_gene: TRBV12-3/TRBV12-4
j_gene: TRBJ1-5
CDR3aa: CASRWWGSNQPQHF

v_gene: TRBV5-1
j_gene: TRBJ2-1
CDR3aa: CASTPRGPNNEQFF

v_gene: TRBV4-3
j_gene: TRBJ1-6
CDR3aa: CASSQDQGRDSPLHF

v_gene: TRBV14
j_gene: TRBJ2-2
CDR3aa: CASSVGRLNSGELFF

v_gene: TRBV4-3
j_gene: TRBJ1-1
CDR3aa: CASSPTGGAWDTEAFF

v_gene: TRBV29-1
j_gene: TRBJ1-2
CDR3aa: CSVEPPGDGYTF

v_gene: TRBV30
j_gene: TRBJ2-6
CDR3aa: CAWGANVLTF

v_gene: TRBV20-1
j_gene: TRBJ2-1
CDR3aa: CSARFPSGGAGQFF

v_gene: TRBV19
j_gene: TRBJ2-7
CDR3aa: CASGPAEQYF

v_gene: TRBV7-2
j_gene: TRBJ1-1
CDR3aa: CASRLEEGAFF

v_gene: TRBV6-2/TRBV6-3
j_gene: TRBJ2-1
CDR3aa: CVTRLRGGSFAYNEQFF